Below, one T cell receptor (beta chain) is given with its context. Its antigen is undetermined. This sample was included in a study of OX40 agonist ivuxolimab in advanced cancers. Broader study findings: Near-lowest levels of clonal expansion characterized partial responders at 0.1-3.0 mg/kg.

It was autoimmune disease history or systemic immunosuppression that excluded patients. Produced via immunoSEQ multiplex PCR; TCRdb's table is partial and in-frame only. Among about 72,000 clones listed, about 85% were seen once. Sequencing used CD4+ or CD8+ T cells sorted from blood, obtained in a trial of the OX40 agonist ivuxolimab. The clonotype was recovered from an adult with an advanced solid tumor such as melanoma, head and neck, liver or kidney cancer.

CDR3 sequence (DNA): TGTGCCAGTACCCGAGGCAGGGCTGAAGCCAAAAACATTCAGTACTTC. Its translation is CASTRGRAEAKNIQYF. The genes are TRBV19 and TRBJ2-4, with D tentatively TRBD1 (5 bases). Trimming left V 7 bases short and J 0 bases short, with 16 bases between. The CDR3 is 16 residues long. Germline V lookup: CDR1 LNHDA, CDR2 SQIVND (reference sequence).